This T cell receptor (beta chain) was sequenced for a study of blood T cell repertoires in COVID-19. Overall study: Sample material is recorded as cDNA or gDNA derived from T cells, B-cell-depleted T cells, or PBMCs.

Study processing details: Estimates of nucleated cell counts were drawn from the amplification of reference gene primers. Profiling relied on immunoSEQ multiplex PCR, and the TCRdb table lists in-frame clones only, not all of them. Clonal size and the V and J genes are those of that table, whereas D and trimming came from the DNA. Here the sample spans some 150,000 clones, roughly nine tenths being singletons. Trimming took 1 base from V and 5 from J; bases not matched to a gene: 13. The CDR3 runs to 17 residues. Germline values: CDR1 LGHDT, CDR2 YNNKEL (reference sequence). Participants spanned ages about 18 to 95 years and resided in roughly 22 US areas. Participant-reported clinical history was the basis for cohort assignment. This clone occurred once.

Material: PBMCs or T cells enriched from blood (not recorded which). This chain uses TRBV3-1 (or the pseudogene TRBV3-2) with TRBJ1-1; TRBD1 aligns across 7 bases. This TCR came from a human donor with acute COVID-19. The donor label of this sample is uncertain. The CDR3 sequence is CASSQGVKVQGDTEAFF. CDR3 in DNA: TGTGCCAGCAGCCAAGGGGTTAAGGTCCAGGGGGATACTGAAGCTTTCTTT.